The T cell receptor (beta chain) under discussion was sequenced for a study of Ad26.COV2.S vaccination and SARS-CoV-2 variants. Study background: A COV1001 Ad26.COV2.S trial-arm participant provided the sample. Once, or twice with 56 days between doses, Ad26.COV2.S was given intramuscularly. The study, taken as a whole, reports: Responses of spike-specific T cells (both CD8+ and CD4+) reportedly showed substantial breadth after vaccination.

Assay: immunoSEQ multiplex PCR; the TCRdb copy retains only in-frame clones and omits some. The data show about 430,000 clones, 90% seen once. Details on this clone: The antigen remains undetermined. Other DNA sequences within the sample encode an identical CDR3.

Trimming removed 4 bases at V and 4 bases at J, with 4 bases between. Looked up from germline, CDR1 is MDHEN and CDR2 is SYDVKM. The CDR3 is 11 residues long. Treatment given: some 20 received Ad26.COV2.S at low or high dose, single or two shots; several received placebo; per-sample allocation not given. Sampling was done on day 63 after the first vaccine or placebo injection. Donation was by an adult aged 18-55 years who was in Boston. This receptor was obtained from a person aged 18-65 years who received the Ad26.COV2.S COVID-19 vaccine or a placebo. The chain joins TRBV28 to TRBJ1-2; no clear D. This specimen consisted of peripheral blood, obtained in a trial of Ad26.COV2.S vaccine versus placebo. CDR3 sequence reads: CASSSRYGYTF. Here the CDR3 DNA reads TGTGCCAGCAGTTCGCGCTATGGCTACACCTTC.